The 7 T cell receptor beta chains below all came from one sample that was sequenced in a study of PD-1 blockade in classical Hodgkin lymphoma. All patients relapsed after autologous stem cell transplantation, and brentuximab vedotin exposure varied. Libraries were prepared by immunoSEQ multiplex PCR; TCRdb keeps only in-frame clonotypes and omits some of them. The data hold tens of thousands of clones, with approximately 92% observed a single time. The material sequenced was peripheral blood mononuclear cells (PBMCs), taken before the second cycle of nivolumab. The receptors come from a human donor with classical Hodgkin lymphoma.

This chain joins TRBV7-9 and TRBJ2-2; D gene unclear. Germline CDR1 is SEHNR and CDR2 is FQNEAQ (reference sequence). Trimming took off 5 bases at V and 2 bases at J, with 12 bases between the two ends. The CDR3 runs 15 residues. CDR3 in amino acids: CASSPAEGNTGELFF. The DNA for the CDR3 is TGTGCCAGCAGCCCTGCGGAAGGAAACACCGGGGAGCTGTTTTTT.

V usage is TRBV5-4 and J usage is TRBJ1-2; 10 nucleotides line up with TRBD1. V lost 7 bases, J lost 1 base, and 7 bases stayed unmatched. Germline CDR1 and CDR2: SGHNT and YYREEE (reference sequence). CDR3 size: 15 residues. CDR3 residues: CASSTGGGFNYGYTF. The CDR3, as DNA: TGTGCCAGCTCGACAGGGGGCGGTTTTAACTATGGCTACACCTTC.

This chain uses TRBV5-4 with TRBJ1-3; TRBD1 is a possible D gene (6 bases). Germline CDR1 is SGHNT and CDR2 is YYREEE (reference sequence). This CDR3 has 14 residues. Trimming shortened V by 3 bases and J by 4 bases, and 11 bases separated the two germline ends. In DNA form, the CDR3 reads TGTGCCAGCAGCTCAAGCACAGGGGGAAACACCATATATTTT. Translating it yields CASSSSTGGNTIYF.

The chain links TRBV25-1 to TRBJ2-7; 8 bases are shared with TRBD1. This CDR3 is 15 amino acids long. Germline values: CDR1 MGHDK, CDR2 SYGVNS. Trimming cost V 5 bases and J 4 bases; bases outside gene matches: 10. The CDR3 is CASSPNRGDSYEQYF. In DNA, the CDR3 is TGTGCCAGCAGTCCGAACAGGGGGGATTCGTACGAGCAGTACTTC.

This clone was seen once. This rearrangement joins TRBV28 to TRBJ2-7, with a possible D match to TRBD1 (6 bases). Germline-derived CDR1 and CDR2 are MDHEN and SYDVKM. The CDR3 spans 17 residues. V lost 5 bases, J lost 2 bases, and 22 bases lay in between. This CDR3 is CASSPSPPLWDTYEQYF. The CDR3 coding sequence is TGTGCCAGCAGTCCCTCCCCTCCTTTGTGGGACACCTACGAGCAGTACTTC.

This clone was found a few times. The chain uses TRBV2 and TRBJ1-6, with D uncertain. The germline CDR1 and CDR2 sequences are SNHLY and FYNNEI. The CDR3 loop spans 14 amino acids. V was cut by 6 bases and J by 8 bases, with 14 bases left in between. The CDR3 sequence is CASSPGTWDSPLHF. The CDR3 DNA sequence: TGTGCCAGCAGCCCCGGAACATGGGATTCACCCCTCCACTTT.

CDR3 bases: TGTGCCAGTCGGTGGGGGGGCTACAATGAGCAGTTCTTC. It yields the protein CASRWGGYNEQFF. The genes are TRBV19 and TRBJ2-1; 7 bases match TRBD2. J was trimmed by 3 bases and V by 8 bases; bases with no gene match: 4. The CDR3 is 13 amino acids. The germline gives CDR1 LNHDA, CDR2 SQIVND (reference sequence).